These T cell receptor beta chains were read from a single sample in a study of metastatic and nonmetastatic thyroid tumors. TCRdb re-analyzed the PCR reads through MiXCR. Among around 30,000 clones, approximately 12% were seen once, and the ten largest hold nearly 5%. Sequenced material: blood. The receptors stem from a female donor with papillary thyroid cancer or a benign thyroid nodule (not recorded which). Some clones in this sample may be carry-over from other donors' samples. Both conserved end residues are part of each CDR3. D genes are given only for firm matches. Clone size is shown for a subset of rows, as once, few, many or a class of expanded clone.

CDR3 length: 12; J gene: TRBJ1-2; V gene: TRBV29-1; clone size: many; D gene: .; CDR3 protein: CSVEVGGYGYTF; CDR3 DNA: TGCAGCGTTGAGGTTGGTGGCTATGGCTACACCTTC
CDR3 length: 17; J gene: TRBJ2-2; V gene: TRBV18; clone size: many; D gene: .; CDR3 protein: CASSPKDSRPLTGELFF; CDR3 DNA: TGTGCCAGCTCACCTAAGGATTCCAGGCCGCTCACCGGGGAGCTGTTTTTT
CDR3 length: 15; J gene: TRBJ2-7; V gene: TRBV6-1; clone size: .; D gene: .; CDR3 protein: CASFMGAGQSYEQYF; CDR3 DNA: TGTGCCAGCTTCATGGGGGCGGGACAGTCCTACGAGCAGTACTTC
CDR3 length: 12; J gene: TRBJ2-7; V gene: TRBV12-3/TRBV12-4; clone size: few; D gene: .; CDR3 protein: CASILNGHDQYF; CDR3 DNA: TGTGCCAGCATTTTAAATGGTCACGATCAGTACTTC
CDR3 length: 14; J gene: TRBJ1-5; V gene: TRBV20-1; clone size: many; D gene: TRBD1; CDR3 protein: CSAGGTGGNQPQHF; CDR3 DNA: TGCAGTGCTGGAGGGACAGGGGGGAATCAGCCCCAGCATTTT
CDR3 length: 16; J gene: TRBJ2-3; V gene: TRBV3-1; clone size: many; D gene: TRBD2; CDR3 protein: CASSQVLAGMRNTQYF; CDR3 DNA: TGTGCCAGCAGCCAAGTACTAGCGGGGATGAGGAATACGCAGTATTTT
CDR3 length: 14; J gene: TRBJ2-1; V gene: TRBV11-2; clone size: medium-sized; D gene: .; CDR3 protein: CASSLDLTSHEQFF; CDR3 DNA: TGTGCCAGCAGCTTAGATCTCACGTCACATGAGCAGTTCTTC
CDR3 length: 15; J gene: TRBJ2-2; V gene: TRBV11-2; clone size: many; D gene: TRBD2; CDR3 protein: CASRRTGGRTGELFF; CDR3 DNA: TGTGCCAGCAGGCGGACGGGCGGGAGGACCGGGGAGCTGTTTTTT
CDR3 length: 15; J gene: TRBJ2-1; V gene: TRBV9; clone size: many; D gene: .; CDR3 protein: CASSVQNSGYNEQFF; CDR3 DNA: TGTGCCAGCAGCGTACAGAATTCGGGATACAATGAGCAGTTCTTC
CDR3 length: 14; J gene: TRBJ1-2; V gene: TRBV12-3/TRBV12-4; clone size: .; D gene: TRBD1; CDR3 protein: CASRYTTGANGYTF; CDR3 DNA: TGTGCCAGCAGATACACGACAGGGGCCAACGGCTACACCTTC
CDR3 length: 18; J gene: TRBJ1-5; V gene: TRBV28; clone size: many; D gene: TRBD1; CDR3 protein: CASSLSGQGALRNQPQHF; CDR3 DNA: TGTGCCAGCAGTTTATCGGGACAGGGGGCATTACGCAATCAGCCCCAGCATTTT
CDR3 length: 14; J gene: TRBJ1-1; V gene: TRBV27; clone size: many; D gene: .; CDR3 protein: CASSPLRRTDEAFF; CDR3 DNA: TGTGCCAGCAGTCCCCTTAGAAGGACCGATGAAGCTTTCTTT
CDR3 length: 14; J gene: TRBJ1-6; V gene: TRBV28; clone size: many; D gene: .; CDR3 protein: CASSSGVGNSPLHF; CDR3 DNA: TGTGCCAGCAGTTCTGGGGTAGGAAATTCACCCCTCCACTTT
CDR3 length: 17; J gene: TRBJ2-3; V gene: TRBV15; clone size: .; D gene: .; CDR3 protein: CATSRDRGNPGTDTQYF; CDR3 DNA: TGTGCCACCAGCAGAGACAGGGGAAATCCAGGCACAGATACGCAGTATTTT
CDR3 length: 17; J gene: TRBJ2-6; V gene: TRBV6-1; clone size: few; D gene: .; CDR3 protein: CASSNVGTSSGANFLTF; CDR3 DNA: TGTGCCAGCAGCAACGTGGGCACCTCCTCTGGGGCCAACTTCCTGACTTTC
CDR3 length: 14; J gene: TRBJ2-7; V gene: TRBV12-3/TRBV12-4; clone size: .; D gene: .; CDR3 protein: CASSRGTARYEQYF; CDR3 DNA: TGTGCCAGCAGTCGGGGGACGGCGCGGTACGAGCAGTACTTC
CDR3 length: 14; J gene: TRBJ1-5; V gene: TRBV4-2; clone size: many; D gene: .; CDR3 protein: CASSQERGNQPQHF; CDR3 DNA: TGTGCCAGCAGCCAAGAGCGGGGGAATCAGCCCCAGCATTTT
CDR3 length: 15; J gene: TRBJ2-6; V gene: TRBV12-3/TRBV12-4; clone size: many; D gene: .; CDR3 protein: CASKNSDSGANVLTF; CDR3 DNA: TGTGCCAGCAAGAACAGTGACTCTGGGGCCAACGTCCTGACTTTC
CDR3 length: 11; J gene: TRBJ1-5; V gene: TRBV19; clone size: many; D gene: .; CDR3 protein: CASSTGEPQHF; CDR3 DNA: TGTGCCAGTAGTACAGGGGAGCCCCAGCATTTT
CDR3 length: 10; J gene: TRBJ2-7; V gene: TRBV6-1; clone size: medium-sized; D gene: .; CDR3 protein: CASRFYEQYF; CDR3 DNA: TGTGCCAGCAGGTTCTACGAGCAGTACTTC
CDR3 length: 14; J gene: TRBJ2-3; V gene: TRBV29-1; clone size: many; D gene: .; CDR3 protein: CSVAGGRGTDTQYF; CDR3 DNA: TGCAGCGTCGCTGGGGGCCGGGGCACAGATACGCAGTATTTT
CDR3 length: 16; J gene: TRBJ2-3; V gene: TRBV29-1; clone size: many; D gene: TRBD2; CDR3 protein: CSVEGTSVGVGDTQYF; CDR3 DNA: TGCAGCGTGGAGGGTACTAGCGTTGGGGTCGGGGATACGCAGTATTTT
CDR3 length: 13; J gene: TRBJ1-1; V gene: TRBV18; clone size: many; D gene: .; CDR3 protein: CASSQDYNTEAFF; CDR3 DNA: TGTGCCAGCTCACAAGACTATAACACTGAAGCTTTCTTT
CDR3 length: 17; J gene: TRBJ2-1; V gene: TRBV7-2; clone size: many; D gene: TRBD2; CDR3 protein: CASSPGGASGRNHEQFF; CDR3 DNA: TGTGCCAGCAGCCCGGGGGGGGCTAGCGGGAGAAACCATGAGCAGTTCTTC
CDR3 length: 15; J gene: TRBJ1-5; V gene: TRBV27; clone size: many; D gene: .; CDR3 protein: CASSLEGLGNQPQHF; CDR3 DNA: TGTGCCAGCAGTTTGGAGGGTTTGGGCAATCAGCCCCAGCATTTT
CDR3 length: 14; J gene: TRBJ1-1; V gene: TRBV11-2; clone size: many; D gene: .; CDR3 protein: CASSLGPRWPEAFF; CDR3 DNA: TGTGCCAGCAGCTTAGGGCCCCGGTGGCCTGAAGCTTTCTTT
CDR3 length: 15; J gene: TRBJ1-6; V gene: TRBV6-2/TRBV6-3; clone size: medium-sized; D gene: TRBD1; CDR3 protein: CASSRQTGWNSPLHF; CDR3 DNA: TGTGCCAGCAGTCGTCAGACAGGGTGGAATTCACCCCTCCACTTT
CDR3 length: 12; J gene: TRBJ2-1; V gene: TRBV28; clone size: many; D gene: .; CDR3 protein: CASSLLYNEQFF; CDR3 DNA: TGTGCCAGCAGTTTACTCTACAATGAGCAGTTCTTC
CDR3 length: 13; J gene: TRBJ2-2; V gene: TRBV11-3; clone size: medium-sized; D gene: .; CDR3 protein: CASSFSRTGELFF; CDR3 DNA: TGTGCCAGCAGCTTCTCGAGGACCGGGGAGCTGTTTTTT
CDR3 length: 15; J gene: TRBJ1-2; V gene: TRBV3-1; clone size: many; D gene: TRBD1; CDR3 protein: CASSQAGQGSIGYTF; CDR3 DNA: TGTGCCAGCAGCCAAGCGGGACAGGGATCAATTGGCTACACCTTC
CDR3 length: 17; J gene: TRBJ2-1; V gene: TRBV11-1; clone size: .; D gene: TRBD2; CDR3 protein: CASIPLWGLADYNEQFF; CDR3 DNA: TGTGCCAGCATCCCCCTGTGGGGACTAGCGGATTACAATGAGCAGTTCTTC
CDR3 length: 20; J gene: TRBJ1-3; V gene: TRBV5-1; clone size: many; D gene: .; CDR3 protein: CASVKPGPVLIASSGNTIYF; CDR3 DNA: TGCGCCAGCGTAAAGCCGGGACCTGTGTTAATTGCGAGCTCTGGAAACACCATATATTTT
CDR3 length: 14; J gene: TRBJ2-1; V gene: TRBV10-3; clone size: many; D gene: .; CDR3 protein: CAISVDSGPNEQFF; CDR3 DNA: TGTGCCATCAGTGTAGACTCGGGCCCTAATGAGCAGTTCTTC
CDR3 length: 14; J gene: TRBJ1-4; V gene: TRBV7-2; clone size: many; D gene: .; CDR3 protein: CASSTYMGNEKLFF; CDR3 DNA: TGTGCCAGCAGTACTTATATGGGAAATGAAAAACTGTTTTTT
CDR3 length: 13; J gene: TRBJ2-3; V gene: TRBV2; clone size: many; D gene: TRBD2; CDR3 protein: CASSRGGIDTQYF; CDR3 DNA: TGTGCCAGCAGTCGGGGAGGGATAGATACGCAGTATTTT
CDR3 length: 14; J gene: TRBJ2-7; V gene: TRBV6-1; clone size: many; D gene: TRBD2; CDR3 protein: CASSHGTSWYEQYF; CDR3 DNA: TGTGCCAGCAGTCACGGGACTAGCTGGTACGAGCAGTACTTC
CDR3 length: 16; J gene: TRBJ2-2; V gene: TRBV19; clone size: many; D gene: .; CDR3 protein: CASIPAGRMNTGELFF; CDR3 DNA: TGTGCCAGTATCCCGGCTGGCAGGATGAACACCGGGGAGCTGTTTTTT
CDR3 length: 14; J gene: TRBJ2-7; V gene: TRBV20-1; clone size: medium-sized; D gene: TRBD1; CDR3 protein: CSARGDRGLYEQYF; CDR3 DNA: TGCAGTGCTAGAGGGGACAGGGGTCTCTACGAGCAGTACTTC
CDR3 length: 14; J gene: TRBJ2-1; V gene: TRBV19; clone size: many; D gene: .; CDR3 protein: CASSITGIGNEQFF; CDR3 DNA: TGTGCCAGTAGTATAACGGGAATAGGCAATGAGCAGTTCTTC
CDR3 length: 13; J gene: TRBJ2-3; V gene: TRBV3-1; clone size: many; D gene: .; CDR3 protein: CASSQGRGDTQYF; CDR3 DNA: TGTGCCAGCAGCCAAGGACGCGGAGATACGCAGTATTTT
CDR3 length: 14; J gene: TRBJ2-3; V gene: TRBV29-1; clone size: many; D gene: TRBD2; CDR3 protein: CSPLGAGGGDTQYF; CDR3 DNA: TGCAGCCCCTTAGGAGCGGGAGGGGGAGATACGCAGTATTTT
CDR3 length: 12; J gene: TRBJ2-3; V gene: TRBV7-9; clone size: many; D gene: .; CDR3 protein: CASSFSTDTQYF; CDR3 DNA: TGTGCCAGCAGCTTTAGCACAGATACGCAGTATTTT
CDR3 length: 16; J gene: TRBJ2-2; V gene: TRBV11-3; clone size: medium-sized; D gene: TRBD1; CDR3 protein: CASSLRQGSGPGELFF; CDR3 DNA: TGTGCCAGCAGCTTAAGACAGGGATCGGGTCCCGGGGAGCTGTTTTTT
CDR3 length: 15; J gene: TRBJ2-7; V gene: TRBV24-1; clone size: few; D gene: TRBD2; CDR3 protein: CATSDLSGSSYEQYF; CDR3 DNA: TGTGCCACCAGTGATTTGAGCGGGAGCTCCTACGAGCAGTACTTC
CDR3 length: 14; J gene: TRBJ2-7; V gene: TRBV3-1; clone size: many; D gene: .; CDR3 protein: CASSQWGSSYEQYF; CDR3 DNA: TGTGCCAGCAGCCAATGGGGGAGCTCCTACGAGCAGTACTTC
CDR3 length: 15; J gene: TRBJ1-1; V gene: TRBV7-2; clone size: many; D gene: .; CDR3 protein: CASSLGTNLNTEAFF; CDR3 DNA: TGTGCCAGCAGCTTAGGGACAAACCTGAACACTGAAGCTTTCTTT
CDR3 length: 11; J gene: TRBJ2-5; V gene: TRBV6-1; clone size: many; D gene: .; CDR3 protein: CARPTGSTQYF; CDR3 DNA: TGTGCCAGACCCACAGGTTCCACCCAGTACTTC
CDR3 length: 18; J gene: TRBJ2-3; V gene: TRBV18; clone size: many; D gene: TRBD2; CDR3 protein: CASSPPWNSGADTDTQYF; CDR3 DNA: TGTGCCAGCTCACCCCCGTGGAACAGCGGGGCCGACACAGATACGCAGTATTTT
CDR3 length: 9; J gene: TRBJ1-5; V gene: TRBV6-8; clone size: .; D gene: .; CDR3 protein: CSSNQPQHF; CDR3 DNA: TGTTCCAGCAATCAGCCCCAGCATTTT